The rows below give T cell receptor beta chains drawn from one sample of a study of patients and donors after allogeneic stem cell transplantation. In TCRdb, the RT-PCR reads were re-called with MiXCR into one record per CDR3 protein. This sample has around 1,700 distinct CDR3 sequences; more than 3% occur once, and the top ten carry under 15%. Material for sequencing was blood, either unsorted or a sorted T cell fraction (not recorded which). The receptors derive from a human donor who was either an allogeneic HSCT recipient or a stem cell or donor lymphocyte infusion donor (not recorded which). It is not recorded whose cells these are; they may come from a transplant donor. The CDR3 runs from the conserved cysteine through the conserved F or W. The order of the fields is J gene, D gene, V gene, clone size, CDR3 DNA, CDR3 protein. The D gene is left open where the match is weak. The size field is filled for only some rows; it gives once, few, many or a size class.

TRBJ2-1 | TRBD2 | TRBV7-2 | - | TGTGCCAGCAGCTTAAATCCCCCCGGGGAGGGCCCGAATGAGCAGTTCTTC | CASSLNPPGEGPNEQFF
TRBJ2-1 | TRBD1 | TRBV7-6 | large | TGTGCCAGCAGCGTTAACAGGGGGCAGAATGAGCAGTTCTTC | CASSVNRGQNEQFF
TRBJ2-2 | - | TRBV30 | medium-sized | TGTGCCTGGAGTGTAGGAGGTCTGCAGAGCGGGGAGCTGTTTTTT | CAWSVGGLQSGELFF
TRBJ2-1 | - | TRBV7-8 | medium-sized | TGTGCCAGCAGCGTGTACGAGGGTAGGCAGTTCTTC | CASSVYEGRQFF
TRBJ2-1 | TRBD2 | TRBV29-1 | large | TGCAGCGGGATCCCCCCTAGCGGGAGGGCCTTGGAGCAGTTCTTC | CSGIPPSGRALEQFF
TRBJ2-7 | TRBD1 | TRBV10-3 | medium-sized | TGTGCCACCGGACAGGGAACCTACGAGCAGTACTTC | CATGQGTYEQYF
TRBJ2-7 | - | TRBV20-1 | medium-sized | TGCAGTGCTAGCGACGATTACGAGCAGTACTTC | CSASDDYEQYF
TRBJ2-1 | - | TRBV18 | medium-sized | TGTGCCAGCTCACTCCCTGTCGATGAGCAGTTCTTC | CASSLPVDEQFF
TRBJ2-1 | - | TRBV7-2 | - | TGTGCCAGCAGCTTAGGGATGCGGGGGCAGTTCTTC | CASSLGMRGQFF
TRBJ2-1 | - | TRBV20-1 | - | TGCAGTGCTAGAGCCTGGGTGAACTACAATGAGCAGTTCTTC | CSARAWVNYNEQFF
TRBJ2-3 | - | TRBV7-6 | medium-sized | TGTGCCAGCAGCTTACCAGCCCCGGCAGATACGCAGTATTTT | CASSLPAPADTQYF
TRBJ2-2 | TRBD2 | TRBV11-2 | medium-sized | TGTGCCAGCAGCTGGGGCGGGGGCACCGGGGAGCTGTTTTTT | CASSWGGGTGELFF
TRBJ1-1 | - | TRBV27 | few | TGTGCCAGCAGTTCCTCGTACGGGCACTTGAACACTGAAGCTTTCTTT | CASSSSYGHLNTEAFF
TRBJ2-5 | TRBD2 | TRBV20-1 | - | TGCAGTGCTTCCCCCGGGGGGGGCGCTGAGACCCAGTACTTC | CSASPGGGAETQYF
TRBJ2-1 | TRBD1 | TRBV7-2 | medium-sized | TGTGCCAGCAGCTTAGTGGGGGACAGGGAGAGCTCCTACAATGAGCAGTTCTTC | CASSLVGDRESSYNEQFF
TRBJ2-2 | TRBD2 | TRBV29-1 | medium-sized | TGCAGCGTTGAACGGGGGGTAGGCACCGGGGAGCTGTTTTTT | CSVERGVGTGELFF
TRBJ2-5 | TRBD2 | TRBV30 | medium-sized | TGTGCCTGGAGTGTACTACTAGCGGGAGCTGGAGAGACCCAGTACTTC | CAWSVLLAGAGETQYF
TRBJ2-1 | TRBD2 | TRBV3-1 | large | TGTGCCAGCAGCCTTCCGAGGACTAGCGGGAGGAATGAGCAGTTCTTC | CASSLPRTSGRNEQFF
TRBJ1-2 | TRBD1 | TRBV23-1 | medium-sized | TGCGCCAGCAGTCAATCGACGGACAGGCTCGGCTACACCTTC | CASSQSTDRLGYTF
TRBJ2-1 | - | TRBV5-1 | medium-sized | TGCGCCAGCAGCTTGGGAGGAACCACCTACAATGAGCAGTTCTTC | CASSLGGTTYNEQFF
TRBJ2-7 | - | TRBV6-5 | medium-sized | TGTGCCAGCAGCCGTGGACAGTTAGTCAACGAGCAGTACTTC | CASSRGQLVNEQYF
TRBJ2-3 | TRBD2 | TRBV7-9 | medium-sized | TGTGCCAGCAGCCCCGGGACTAGCGGTGCACAGGATACGCAGTATTTT | CASSPGTSGAQDTQYF
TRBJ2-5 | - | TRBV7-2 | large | TGTGCCAGCAGCCCATACAGGTCCCTCCAAGAGACCCAGTACTTC | CASSPYRSLQETQYF
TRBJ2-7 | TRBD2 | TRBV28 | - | TGTGCCAGCAGGGTTAGCGGGAGAGTAAGAGAGCAGTACTTC | CASRVSGRVREQYF
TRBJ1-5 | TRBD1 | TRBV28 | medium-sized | TGTGCCGCGGAGGGACAGCGCGATCAGCCCCAGCATTTT | CAAEGQRDQPQHF
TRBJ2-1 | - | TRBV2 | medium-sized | TGTGCCAGCAGAAGAGAATCCTACAATGAGCAGTTCTTC | CASRRESYNEQFF
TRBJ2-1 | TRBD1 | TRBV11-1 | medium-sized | TGTGCCAGCAGCCCAGGGCAGGGGGCGCGCAATGAGCAGTTCTTC | CASSPGQGARNEQFF
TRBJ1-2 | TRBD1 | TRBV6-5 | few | TGTGCCAGCAGTTCCGGGACAGCTAGGCGCTACACCTTC | CASSSGTARRYTF
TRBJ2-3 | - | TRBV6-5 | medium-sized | TGTGCCAGCAGTCCCGGATACAGCACAGATACGCAGTATTTT | CASSPGYSTDTQYF
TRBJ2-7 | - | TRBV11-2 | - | TGTGCCAGCAGCAGAGGGTTCTGGCAGTACTTC | CASSRGFWQYF
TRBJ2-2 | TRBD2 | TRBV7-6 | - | TGTGCCAGCGTTTCAGCGGGAGGGCACGTGCCCGGGGAGCTGTTTTTT | CASVSAGGHVPGELFF
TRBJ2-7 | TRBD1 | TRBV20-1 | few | TGCAGTGCTACCCGGACAGGGAGGAATAACGAGCAGTACTTC | CSATRTGRNNEQYF
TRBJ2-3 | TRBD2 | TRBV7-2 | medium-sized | TGTGCCAGCAGTGTGCGGGAGAGGGATACGCAGTATTTT | CASSVRERDTQYF
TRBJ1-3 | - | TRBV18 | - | TGTGCCAGCTCCCAACTGGACAATTCGAGGGGAAACACCATATATTTT | CASSQLDNSRGNTIYF
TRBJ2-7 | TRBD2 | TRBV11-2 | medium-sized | TGTGCCAGCAGCTTAGAATCTAGCGGGATTTCCGAGCAGTACTTC | CASSLESSGISEQYF
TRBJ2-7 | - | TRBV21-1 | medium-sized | TGTGCCAGCACCCTACCGAAGGGAGGGTCCTACGAGCAGTACTTC | CASTLPKGGSYEQYF
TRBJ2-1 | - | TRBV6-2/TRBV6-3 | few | TGTGCCAGCAGTCCTGGGACTTTCCCCCACAATGAGCAGTTCTTC | CASSPGTFPHNEQFF
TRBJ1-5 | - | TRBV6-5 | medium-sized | TGTGCCAGCAGAACGACAGGTAGCAATCAGCCCCAGCATTTT | CASRTTGSNQPQHF
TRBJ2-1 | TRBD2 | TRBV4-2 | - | TGTGCCAGCAGCGCCGGGGGGTGGGGGAGTTACAATGAGCAGTTCTTC | CASSAGGWGSYNEQFF
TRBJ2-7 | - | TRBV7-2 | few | TGTGCCAGCAGCTTAGCCAGGGAACACGAGCAGTACTTC | CASSLAREHEQYF
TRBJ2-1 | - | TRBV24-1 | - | TGTGCCACCAGTGAAGGAGGGGATGAGCAGTTCTTC | CATSEGGDEQFF
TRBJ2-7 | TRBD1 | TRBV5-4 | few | TGTGCCAGCAGCCGACAGGGGGCCGACGAGCAGTACTTC | CASSRQGADEQYF
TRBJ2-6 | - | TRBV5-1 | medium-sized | TGCGCCAGCAGCTTGGACCCCGCCTCCAACGTCCTGACTTTC | CASSLDPASNVLTF
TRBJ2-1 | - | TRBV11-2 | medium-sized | TGTGCCAGCAGCTCGACTTCCTACAATGAGCAGTTCTTC | CASSSTSYNEQFF
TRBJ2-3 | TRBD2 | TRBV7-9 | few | TGTGCCAGCAGCTCTGACGCTAGCGGGAGTGCAGATACGCAGTATTTT | CASSSDASGSADTQYF
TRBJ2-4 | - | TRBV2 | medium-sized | TGTGCCAGCAGTGAACGCAGGGCCATTCAGTACTTC | CASSERRAIQYF
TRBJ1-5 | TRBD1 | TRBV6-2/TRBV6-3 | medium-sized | TGTGCCAGCAGGGACAGGGGGGATCAGCCCCAGCATTTT | CASRDRGDQPQHF
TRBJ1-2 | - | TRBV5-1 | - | TGCGCCAGCAGCTTTGCAGGGGAGAGTGGCTACACCTTC | CASSFAGESGYTF
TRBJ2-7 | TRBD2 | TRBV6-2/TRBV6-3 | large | TGTGCCAGCAGTTCAGCGGGAGGGGGCTCCTACGAGCAGTACTTC | CASSSAGGGSYEQYF